A selection of T cell receptor beta chains follows, all from one sample in a study of regulatory T cells in long-lasting Graves disease. TCRdb reprocessed the multiplex PCR reads with MiXCR, giving one entry per CDR3 protein. The table has 700,000 or so distinct CDR3 sequences, about 32% seen once. Sample: peripheral blood mononuclear cells (PBMCs), taken when the disease was refractory, from a patient treated with antithyroid drugs. The receptor source for this set is a female donor with Graves disease. Both conserved end residues are part of each CDR3. Each record gives: clone size, J gene, V gene, D gene, CDR3 DNA, CDR3 protein. A D gene is named only where the DNA matches it firmly. The listing skips clone size in some rows; elsewhere it reads once, few, many or a size class.

few | TRBJ1-2 | TRBV2 | . | TGTGCCAGCAGTGCAAACCAGGGAAAGAACTATGGCTACACCTTC | CASSANQGKNYGYTF
. | TRBJ1-2 | TRBV30 | TRBD1 | TGTGCCTGGAGTGTAGGGGACAGGGTGGGCTACACCTTC | CAWSVGDRVGYTF
few | TRBJ1-2 | TRBV11-2 | . | TGTGCCAGCAGCTTAGATCGTAGGACTGGGTCCCAGTCGAGGGGCTACACCTTC | CASSLDRRTGSQSRGYTF
. | TRBJ2-7 | TRBV2 | TRBD2 | TGTGCCAGCAGTGTAGCTAGCGGGAAGATCTACGAGCAGTACTTC | CASSVASGKIYEQYF
few | TRBJ2-7 | TRBV20-1 | . | TGCAGTGCTAGGCTCGGGACAACCTACGAGCAGTACTTC | CSARLGTTYEQYF
. | TRBJ1-5 | TRBV12-3/TRBV12-4 | . | TGTGCCAGCTCCGGGGGGGGCCGCTATAGCAATCAGCCCCAGCATTTT | CASSGGGRYSNQPQHF
many | TRBJ1-4 | TRBV28 | TRBD1 | TGTGCCAGCAGGATGCCGGGACAGGGTAATGAAAAACTGTTTTTT | CASRMPGQGNEKLFF
. | TRBJ2-1 | TRBV11-2 | . | TGTGCCAGCAGCTTAGCGGGAGTCTCCTACAATGAGCAGTTCTTC | CASSLAGVSYNEQFF
. | TRBJ1-4 | TRBV25-1 | TRBD1 | TGTGCCAGCCGAGAACAGGGGGCAACTAATGAAAAACTGTTTTTT | CASREQGATNEKLFF
. | TRBJ1-5 | TRBV6-2/TRBV6-3 | TRBD1 | TGTGCCACCCAGGGGGGTTACAATCAGCCCCAGCATTTT | CATQGGYNQPQHF
. | TRBJ1-1 | TRBV20-1 | . | TGCAGTGCTAGAGATCGCGAAGGGGCTGGGGACACTGAAGCTTTCTTT | CSARDREGAGDTEAFF
. | TRBJ2-5 | TRBV7-6 | TRBD1 | TGTGCCAGCAGCCGACCGGGACAGGGAGAAGAGACCCAGTACTTC | CASSRPGQGEETQYF
. | TRBJ2-5 | TRBV20-1 | TRBD2 | TGCAGTGCTAGAGATGGGGCGGGAGGTAGGGAGACCCAGTACTTC | CSARDGAGGRETQYF
few | TRBJ2-7 | TRBV27 | TRBD2 | TGTGCCAGCAGTTTACTGACTAGCAACTCCTACGAGCAGTACTTC | CASSLLTSNSYEQYF
many | TRBJ2-7 | TRBV2 | TRBD1 | TGTGCCAGCAGCGGGGACAGCACCTACGAGCAGTACTTC | CASSGDSTYEQYF
. | TRBJ2-5 | TRBV5-1 | . | TGCGCCAGCAGCCTCACGAGTGGGGGGGCCGGTGGAGAGACCCAGTACTTC | CASSLTSGGAGGETQYF
few | TRBJ1-2 | TRBV3-1 | TRBD1 | TGTGCCAGCAGCACCACCGGGACAGGGATCTATGGCTACACCTTC | CASSTTGTGIYGYTF
many | TRBJ1-5 | TRBV12-3/TRBV12-4 | . | TGTGCCAGCAGCCAGGGACATGCTAGCAATCAGCCCCAGCATTTT | CASSQGHASNQPQHF
. | TRBJ1-6 | TRBV12-3/TRBV12-4 | TRBD1 | TGTGCCAGCAGACGACAGGGGAGCAGTTCACCCCTCCACTTT | CASRRQGSSSPLHF
few | TRBJ1-6 | TRBV20-1 | . | TGCAGTGCTAGGGCGGGGAAAATTCAGAATTCACCCCTCCACTTT | CSARAGKIQNSPLHF
few | TRBJ2-2 | TRBV5-1 | TRBD1 | TGCGCCAGCAGCTTACGGACAGGGGATCCCGGGGAGCTGTTTTTT | CASSLRTGDPGELFF
. | TRBJ2-2 | TRBV12-3/TRBV12-4 | TRBD2 | TGTGCCAGCATCGGCGCGGGAGGGTTCGGCGGGGAGCTGTTTTTT | CASIGAGGFGGELFF
many | TRBJ1-2 | TRBV6-1 | TRBD1 | TGTGCCATCCAGACAGGGACTTACTATGGCTACACCTTC | CAIQTGTYYGYTF
few | TRBJ1-1 | TRBV5-1 | TRBD1 | TGCGCCAGCAGTCCGGACAGGAATGAAGCTTTCTTT | CASSPDRNEAFF
. | TRBJ2-3 | TRBV7-9 | TRBD2 | TGTGCCAGCAGCTTAATTAGGGGGGATAGGACTAGCGGTCTACCCCGGTCGGGCACAGATACGCAGTATTTT | CASSLIRGDRTSGLPRSGTDTQYF
many | TRBJ1-1 | TRBV27 | TRBD1 | TGTGCCAGCAGTGCTTCCAGGGGGAGCACTGAAGCTTTCTTT | CASSASRGSTEAFF
few | TRBJ2-1 | TRBV2 | . | TGTGCCAGCAGGGAGGACCCCGGCGGTGAGCAGTTCTTC | CASREDPGGEQFF
many | TRBJ1-1 | TRBV27 | . | TGTGCCAGCAGTTATATTGGGGTAGAGGGTCTTAACACTGAAGCTTTCTTT | CASSYIGVEGLNTEAFF
many | TRBJ2-7 | TRBV6-2/TRBV6-3 | . | TGTGCCAGCAGTGTTACCTACGAGCAGTACTTC | CASSVTYEQYF
. | TRBJ2-7 | TRBV30 | . | TGTGCCTGGAGGCTAGTCACGACGGGAGACACGTACTTC | CAWRLVTTGDTYF
few | TRBJ1-4 | TRBV7-2 | TRBD1 | TGTGCCAGCAGCCTAACGGACAGGCCCCCGGTGTTTTTT | CASSLTDRPPVFF
. | TRBJ2-1 | TRBV25-1 | . | TGTGCCAGCAGTGAATTTGGTGGGAGAGGCTACAATGAGCAGTTCTTC | CASSEFGGRGYNEQFF
few | TRBJ1-1 | TRBV6-2/TRBV6-3 | . | TGTGCCAGCAGCCGTGAGGGGCGTGGGACCACTGAAGCTTTCTTC | CASSREGRGTTEAFF
few | TRBJ1-6 | TRBV5-1 | TRBD1 | TGCGCCAGCAGCCTCCGACCGGGACAGGGAGATTCACCCCTCCACTTT | CASSLRPGQGDSPLHF
few | TRBJ1-5 | TRBV19 | . | TGTGCCAGCAGCCCCGGACAGTATCAGCCCCAGCATTTT | CASSPGQYQPQHF
many | TRBJ1-1 | TRBV28 | . | TGTGCCAGCAGTTTAAAGATTGAAGCTTTCTTT | CASSLKIEAFF
. | TRBJ2-5 | TRBV4-1 | . | TGCGCCAGCAGCCAAGATTGGGAGACCCAGTACTTC | CASSQDWETQYF
. | TRBJ1-2 | TRBV25-1 | . | TGTGCCAGCAGTGAAATCCCCGGGCAATATGGCTACACCTTC | CASSEIPGQYGYTF
few | TRBJ1-1 | TRBV9 | . | TGTGCCAGCAGCGTAATCGGGACATCGGACACTGAAGCTTTCTTT | CASSVIGTSDTEAFF
. | TRBJ2-5 | TRBV7-9 | . | TGTGCCAGCAGCCGAGAAGCCCAAGAGACCCAGTACTTC | CASSREAQETQYF
few | TRBJ2-7 | TRBV5-1 | . | TGCGCCAGCAGCTTGACCCTCACCTACGAGCAGTACTTC | CASSLTLTYEQYF
. | TRBJ1-4 | TRBV2 | . | TGTGCCAGCAGGGAGATGGGGAGAGGTGAAAAACTGTTTTTT | CASREMGRGEKLFF
many | TRBJ2-7 | TRBV6-5 | TRBD1 | TGTGCCAGCAGTTACGATTGGACAGGGGATTACGAGCAGTACTTC | CASSYDWTGDYEQYF
. | TRBJ2-6 | TRBV7-9 | TRBD1 | TGTGCCAGCAGCTTACCGGGACAGGGGGCTTTGGAGGCCAACGTCCTGACTTTC | CASSLPGQGALEANVLTF
. | TRBJ2-7 | TRBV18 | . | TGTGCCAGCTCACGGACCGAGACCTACGAGCAGTACTTC | CASSRTETYEQYF
. | TRBJ2-4 | TRBV29-1 | TRBD1 | TGCAGCGTCGAACAGGGGGCTGGCATTCAGTACTTC | CSVEQGAGIQYF
few | TRBJ1-6 | TRBV3-1 | . | TGTGCCAGCAGCCGCCTCGGGGGAAATAATTCACCCCTCCACTTT | CASSRLGGNNSPLHF
. | TRBJ2-7 | TRBV6-5 | . | TGTGCCAGCAGTTACTCGGGAATCTACGAGCAGTACTTC | CASSYSGIYEQYF
few | TRBJ2-7 | TRBV20-1 | TRBD2 | TGCAGTGCGTCGACTAGCGGGAGGGCTTACGAGCAGTACTTC | CSASTSGRAYEQYF
many | TRBJ1-2 | TRBV27 | TRBD1 | TGTGCCAGCAGTACCCGGACAGGCCTAAACTATGGCTACACCTTC | CASSTRTGLNYGYTF
many | TRBJ1-5 | TRBV2 | . | TGTGCCAGCAGTGAGGGGCGGGGACGTAGTCACCCTCAGCCCCAGCATTTT | CASSEGRGRSHPQPQHF
few | TRBJ1-5 | TRBV6-2/TRBV6-3 | . | TGTGCCACCGTGACAGATAGCAATCAGCCCCAGCATTTT | CATVTDSNQPQHF